These 21 T cell receptor beta chains were sequenced from one sample in a study of T cells in Graves' hyperthyroidism and ophthalmopathy. RNA transcripts served as the template for amplifying TCR beta CDR3 regions. Carried out on the TCR CDR3, a first-round RT-PCR used the HTBI primer set. MiXCR was run by TCRdb on the multiplex PCR reads, yielding one entry per CDR3 protein. The sample lists hundreds of thousands of distinct CDR3 sequences, roughly 15% occurring once. The sequencing input was blood. The receptors were gathered from a woman in her thirties with Graves' hyperthyroidism.

A word on this clonotype: It may be a read error: a sequence one base away is much more abundant. The chain joins TRBV6-2 or TRBV6-3 to TRBJ2-1, with 7 bases matching TRBD1. Trimming at V came to 6 bases and at J to 4 bases, leaving 9 bases not matched to a gene. CDR3 size: 15 residues. CDR1 MNHEY and CDR2 SVGEGT come from the germline V gene. The CDR3 protein is CASRWRQGVYNEQFF. The CDR3 nucleotides read TGTGCCAGCAGATGGAGGCAGGGGGTATACAATGAGCAGTTCTTC.

The chain is built from TRBV28 and TRBJ1-4; D call uncertain. Looked up from germline, CDR1 is MDHEN and CDR2 is SYDVKM. The CDR3 extends over 14 amino acids. Trimming took off 7 bases at V and 0 bases at J, with 9 bases between the two ends. The CDR3 spells CASNDSPTNEKLFF. CDR3 DNA: TGTGCCAGCAACGACTCGCCAACTAATGAAAAACTGTTTTTT.

This clonotype was recorded at least ten times. The chain's CDR3 is CASSLDGDPLRPLHF. The CDR3 DNA reads TGTGCCAGCAGTTTAGATGGGGATCCGTTACGACCCCTCCACTTT. The V gene is TRBV28, the J gene TRBJ1-6; no reliable D call. V lost 2 bases, J lost 12 bases, and 17 bases lay in between. The CDR3 has 15 amino acids. In germline, CDR1 is MDHEN, CDR2 SYDVKM.

V gene TRBV27 combines with J gene TRBJ2-3, with 10 bases fitting TRBD2. Germline loops: CDR1 MNHEY, CDR2 SMNVEV (reference sequence). V lost 3 bases and J lost 4; bases outside the gene matches: 10. The CDR3 covers 17 residues. CDR3 loop: CASSFSKREGPPDTQYF. In DNA, the CDR3 is TGTGCCAGCAGTTTTTCTAAGCGGGAGGGCCCCCCAGATACGCAGTATTTT.

This clonotype was seen at least ten times. V gene TRBV20-1 combines with J gene TRBJ2-7, with D possibly matching TRBD1 (6 bases). Germline lookup yields CDR1 DFQATT and CDR2 SNEGSKA (reference sequence). The CDR3 consists of 11 residues. V lost 6 bases to trimming and J lost 1 base, with 7 bases between them. The CDR3 loop reads CSATGSYEQYF. The CDR3 region has the DNA TGCAGTGCAACAGGGTCCTACGAGCAGTACTTC.

About this clonotype: A much larger clone differs by one base, so this may be a read error. The genes are TRBV6-1 and TRBJ2-1; D is possibly TRBD1 or TRBD2 (5 bases each). Germline CDR1 reads MNHNS; CDR2 reads SASEGT. Between the trimmed V and J ends, which lost 2 bases and 7 bases, there was a span of 9 bases. The length of the CDR3 is 13 residues. CDR3 DNA sequence: TGTGCCAGCAGTGAACTGGGGGAAAATGAGCAGTTCTTC. As protein: CASSELGENEQFF.

This clonotype was counted ten times or more. The V and J genes are TRBV5-1 and TRBJ2-1; maybe TRBD2 (7 bases). Germline V gene sequence: CDR1 SGHRS, CDR2 YFSETQ. V was cut by 2 bases and J by 9 bases, with 12 bases left in between. The CDR3 extends over 13 amino acids. In DNA form, the CDR3 reads TGCGCCAGCAGCTTTCGGGGGGCTGGTGAGCAGTTCTTC. Translation gives CASSFRGAGEQFF.

Only a few counts were recorded for this clonotype. This rearrangement joins TRBV9 to TRBJ2-7; D is unresolved. Trimming left V 4 bases short and J 0 bases short, with 14 bases between. CDR3 length equals 15 residues. Germline values: CDR1 SGDLS, CDR2 YYNGEE. The CDR3 protein is CASSLSGPSSYEQYF. The CDR3, as DNA: TGTGCCAGCAGCCTATCCGGGCCGAGCTCCTACGAGCAGTACTTC.

This clonotype was counted between two and nine times. The rearrangement uses TRBV27 and TRBJ1-1; D unresolved. CDR1 and CDR2 from the germline V gene are MNHEY and SMNVEV (reference sequence). The germline V and J ends were trimmed by 4 bases and 5 bases, with 26 bases remaining between them. CDR3 length equals 18 residues. The CDR3 sequence is CASSWVTPRIGDETEAFF. As DNA, the CDR3 is TGTGCCAGCAGTTGGGTGACCCCTCGGATCGGGGATGAAACTGAAGCTTTCTTT.

This clonotype was seen ten or more times. V and J are TRBV12-3 or TRBV12-4 and TRBJ2-6; D is possibly TRBD2 (6 bases). V lost 6 bases, J lost 0 bases, and 15 bases lay in between. This CDR3 comprises 17 residues. CDR3 nucleotide sequence: TGTGCCAGCAGCCCTCCCCTAGCGCCCTCTGGGGCCAACGTCCTGACTTTC. It yields the protein CASSPPLAPSGANVLTF.

V and J are TRBV24-1 and TRBJ2-3; 10 positions match TRBD1. The ends lost 4 bases at V and 6 bases at J; junction bases unmatched: 12. CDR1 and CDR2 (germline): KGHDR, SFDVKD. This CDR3 contains 17 residues. The CDR3 DNA reads TGTGCCACCAGTGACAAGACAGGGGGCGGCAGTTGGGATACGCAGTATTTT. Protein: CATSDKTGGGSWDTQYF.

This clonotype came up a few times. The chain has TRBV5-1 and TRBJ2-3; 8 nucleotides match TRBD1. CDR3 size: 17 residues. V shed 4 bases and J 4 bases; nucleotides not matched to a gene: 14. Germline values: CDR1 SGHRS, CDR2 YFSETQ. For the CDR3, the DNA is TGCGCCAGCAGCCGAAGTGTGCAGGGGGCCCGAGCAGATACGCAGTATTTT. This gives the protein CASSRSVQGARADTQYF.

This clonotype has only a few counts. This chain links TRBV20-1 with TRBJ2-7; the D gene is possibly TRBD2 (5 bases). The V gene's germline CDR1 is DFQATT and CDR2 SNEGSKA (reference sequence). The CDR3 loop spans 16 amino acids. Between the trimmed V and J ends, which lost 2 bases and 0 bases, there was a span of 17 bases. DNA of the CDR3: TGCAGTGCTAGAACCTATGAGGGCAGCGGCTCCTACGAGCAGTACTTC. This translates into CSARTYEGSGSYEQYF.

This clonotype showed up many times. The rearrangement joins TRBV28 to TRBJ2-7; no firm D call. Deletions cut 3 bases from V and 2 bases from J, with 5 bases between. The CDR3 totals 12 residues. CDR1 and CDR2 from the germline V gene are MDHEN and SYDVKM. The DNA for the CDR3 is TGTGCCAGCAGTTTTGTGGCCTACGAGCAGTACTTC. As protein: CASSFVAYEQYF.

This clonotype was seen repeatedly, ten times or more. The rearrangement uses TRBV6-1 and TRBJ2-3, with D perhaps TRBD1 (6 bases). Germline CDR1 and CDR2: MNHNS and SASEGT. V lost 8 bases and J lost 0, with 15 bases in between. The CDR3 contains 15 residues. The CDR3: CASRWGQVSTDTQYF. Here the CDR3 DNA reads TGTGCCAGCCGATGGGGGCAGGTGAGCACAGATACGCAGTATTTT.

Comment on this clonotype: This may be a read error: a much more frequent sequence differs by one nucleotide. The chain employs TRBV6-1 and TRBJ1-2; D may be TRBD1 (5 bases). Trimming stripped 6 bases from V and 6 bases from J, with 17 bases between. Looked up from germline, CDR1 is MNHNS and CDR2 is SASEGT. The CDR3 extends over 14 amino acids. CDR3: CASRRDGVSHGYTF. CDR3 nucleotides: TGTGCCAGCAGGCGGGACGGGGTATCGCATGGCTACACCTTC.

This chain uses TRBV7-9 with TRBJ2-3; D is unclear. Germline loops: CDR1 SEHNR, CDR2 FQNEAQ (reference sequence). This CDR3 region has 12 residues. Deletions cut 8 bases from V and 4 bases from J, with 10 bases between. CDR3: CASAGLPDTQYF. For the CDR3, the DNA is TGTGCCAGCGCCGGGCTTCCAGATACGCAGTATTTT.

This clonotype has just a few counts. The junction shows a germline mismatch at one end, possibly a read error. The CDR3 reads CASSIRDRGRLDF. The CDR3, as DNA: TGTGCCAGTAGTATCCGGGACAGGGGAAGGTTGGACTTC. The chain joins TRBV19 to TRBJ2-5, with 10 bases fitting TRBD1. This CDR3 region has 13 residues. The germline V gene has CDR1 LNHDA and CDR2 SQIVND (reference sequence). Filled out from reference TRBV19 and TRBJ2-5, the complete variable domain reads DGGITQSPKYLFRKEGQNVTLSCEQNLNHDAMYWYRQDPGQGLRLIYYSQIVNDFQKGDIAEGYSVSREKKESFPLTVTSAQKNPTAFYLCASSIRDRGRLDFGPGTRLLVL.

In its sample, this clonotype was seen many times. J is TRBJ2-5 and V is TRBV28; D not certain. The V gene lost 6 bases and the J gene lost 1 base, with 9 bases spanning the gap. The CDR3 sequence is 13 residues long. Germline V lookup: CDR1 MDHEN, CDR2 SYDVKM. Here the CDR3 DNA reads TGTGCCAGCAGACGGGCCAGCCAAGAGACCCAGTACTTC. Translating it yields CASRRASQETQYF.

This clonotype was picked up a small number of times. This chain links TRBV5-1 with TRBJ2-7; D is ambiguous. The CDR3 has 14 amino acids. From germline, CDR1 is SGHRS and CDR2 YFSETQ. The germline V and J ends were trimmed by 4 bases and 0 bases, with 11 bases remaining between them. The CDR3 DNA reads as TGCGCCAGCAGCCCGGAGTGGAGCTCCTACGAGCAGTACTTC. Translation gives CASSPEWSSYEQYF.

With respect to this clonotype: A much bigger clone sits one base away, suggesting this may be a read error. V and J are TRBV7-8 and TRBJ2-7; 13 bases are shared with TRBD2. The CDR3 is made up of 18 amino acids. Looked up from germline, CDR1 is SGHVS and CDR2 is FQNEAQ. In nucleotides, the CDR3 is TGTACCAGCAGCACGCGACTAGCGGGAGGTCTGGGGGCCTACGAGCAGTACTTC. This sequence encodes CTSSTRLAGGLGAYEQYF.